Below are 22 T cell receptor beta chains sequenced from a single sample in a study of blood T cells in healthy people across ages. A second PCR of 7 to 11 cycles used a sample-barcoded 5' primer and a J-beta primer mix. Via MiXCR, TCRdb re-called the 5' RACE reads, giving one row per CDR3 protein. This table has just under 900,000 distinct CDR3 sequences, 25% to 35% appearing once. Input material: blood. The source of these receptors is a woman at least 80 years old in good health.

V usage is TRBV5-1 and J usage is TRBJ1-2; D is uncertain. Between the trimmed V and J ends, which lost 3 bases and 4 bases, there was a span of 13 bases. This CDR3 has 14 residues. Germline CDR1 is SGHRS and CDR2 is YFSETQ. The CDR3 sequence is CASSWSGEGYGYTF. For the CDR3, the DNA is TGCGCCAGCAGCTGGTCCGGTGAGGGCTATGGCTACACCTTC.

In regard to this clonotype: This may come from a read error, since a much larger clone is one base off. The DNA for the CDR3 is TGCAGCATAGGGACAGGGGGCGCGAACACTGAAGCTTTCTTT. Protein: CSIGTGGANTEAFF. The chain employs TRBV29-1 and TRBJ1-1, with 12 bases that match TRBD1. After removal of 8 bases from V and 1 base from J, the junction contained 5 bases not matched to a gene. From germline, CDR1 is SQVTM and CDR2 ANQGSEA. The length of the CDR3 is 14 residues.

This chain links TRBV2 with TRBJ2-1; 11 nucleotides line up with TRBD2. Trimming took 2 bases from V and 6 from J; bases not matched to a gene: 3. Germline CDR1 reads SNHLY; CDR2 reads FYNNEI. This CDR3 is built from 15 residues. The CDR3 protein is CASSERLAGSNEQFF. In DNA, the CDR3 is TGTGCCAGCAGTGAAAGACTAGCGGGGAGCAATGAGCAGTTCTTC.

This clonotype was detected only a few times. This chain connects TRBV7-9 to TRBJ2-6; D possibly corresponds to TRBD1 (6 bases). This CDR3 comprises 15 residues. Germline V gene sequence: CDR1 SEHNR, CDR2 FQNEAQ (reference sequence). Trimming took off 11 bases at V and 2 bases at J, with 16 bases between the two ends. The CDR3 is CAGLTGNAGANVLTF. The CDR3 nucleotides are TGTGCCGGCTTGACAGGAAATGCTGGGGCCAACGTCCTGACTTTC.

In its sample, this clonotype was seen once. The CDR3 here is CASSPGSDSGTEAFF. The CDR3 nucleotides read TGTGCCAGCAGCCCAGGTTCCGACTCTGGCACTGAAGCTTTCTTT. The V and J genes are TRBV11-2 and TRBJ1-1; D is unresolved. Germline V lookup: CDR1 SGHAT, CDR2 FQNNGV. CDR3 length: 15 residues. Trimming stripped 5 bases from V and 4 bases from J, with 17 bases between.

As regards this clonotype: The junction does not match germline at one end; this may be a read error. The V and J genes are TRBV6-6 and TRBJ2-7; 8 positions match TRBD1. The CDR3 consists of 13 residues. CDR1 and CDR2 (germline): MNHNY, SVGAGI (reference sequence). The CDR3 is CASSYSRTGNSDF. The CDR3 DNA reads as TGTGCCAGCAGTTATTCGCGGACAGGGAATTCTGACTTC.

This clonotype came up a few times. A read error is possible here, since a much larger clone lies one base away. The chain carries TRBV6-5 and TRBJ2-7; TRBD2 matches 10 bases. Germline loops: CDR1 MNHEY, CDR2 SVGAGI. The CDR3 length is 16 residues. CDR3 DNA: TGTGCCGGCAGCCTTGGGGTAGCGGGGGGCCACTACGAGCAGTACTTC. It yields the protein CAGSLGVAGGHYEQYF.

This clonotype was detected a few times. V gene TRBV4-3 combines with J gene TRBJ1-4; the match to TRBD1 covers 7 bases. With V trimmed by 0 bases and J by 7 bases, 8 bases remained unmatched. From germline, CDR1 is LGHNA and CDR2 YSLEER. The CDR3 is 16 residues long. The CDR3 reads CASSQDHGTVGEKLFF. The CDR3 coding sequence is TGCGCCAGCAGCCAAGATCATGGGACAGTCGGTGAAAAACTGTTTTTT.

The sample holds a few counts of this clonotype. A much larger clone lies a single base off, so this may be a read error. The rearrangement uses TRBV5-5 and TRBJ2-5, with D possibly matching TRBD1 (5 bases). Germline V gene data show CDR1 as SGHKS and CDR2 as YYEKEE (reference sequence). The CDR3 covers 14 residues. V shed 3 bases and J shed 1 base, with 10 bases lying between them. The CDR3 DNA follows: TGTGCCAGCAGCTGGGGCCTCAGCCAAGAGACCCAGTACTTC. It encodes CASSWGLSQETQYF.

This clonotype was counted at least ten times. The chain joins TRBV7-2 to TRBJ2-5, with unresolved D. CDR1 and CDR2 from the germline V gene are SGHTA and FQGNSA. The V gene lost 2 bases and the J gene lost 2 bases, with 12 bases spanning the gap. This CDR3 contains 15 residues. The CDR3, as DNA: TGTGCCAGCAGCTTAAATGTCGGCAGGCAAGAGACCCAGTACTTC. This codes for CASSLNVGRQETQYF.

This clonotype was detected ten times or more. The V and J genes are TRBV18 and TRBJ2-7; 11 bases are a match to TRBD1. Germline trimming cut 5 bases from V and 0 bases from J; bases unmatched to any gene: 6. The CDR3 runs to 16 residues. Per the germline V gene, CDR1 is KGHSH and CDR2 is LQKENI. CDR3 amino acids: CASSLTGTGGSYEQYF. DNA of the CDR3: TGTGCCAGCTCATTAACCGGGACAGGGGGCTCCTACGAGCAGTACTTC.

This clonotype was recorded a few times. The chain has TRBV5-1 and TRBJ1-2; unclear D gene. This CDR3 region has 13 residues. With 3 bases removed from V and 11 bases from J, the gap between germline ends came to 17 bases. CDR1 is SGHRS, CDR2 YFSETQ, per germline. The CDR3 region has the DNA TGCGCCAGCAGCTCGGCCCAGGCTCGTGGTTACACCTTC. Its translation is CASSSAQARGYTF.

V and J are TRBV6-2 or TRBV6-3 and TRBJ2-3; TRBD2 matches at 7 bases. The CDR3 totals 17 residues. Trimming cost V 0 bases and J 4 bases; bases outside gene matches: 10. CDR1 is MNHEY, CDR2 SVGEGT, per germline. The CDR3 DNA follows: TGTGCCAGCAGTTACTCGGGGCGGGGGAGCTTCGCAGATACGCAGTATTTT. Protein sequence: CASSYSGRGSFADTQYF.

The chain carries TRBV7-9 and TRBJ2-2; D uncertain. Trimming cost V 0 bases and J 6 bases, with 11 bases left between them. Germline values: CDR1 SEHNR, CDR2 FQNEAQ (reference sequence). This CDR3 region has 15 residues. The CDR3 sequence: CASSLANIGSGELFF. Written as DNA, the CDR3 is TGTGCCAGCAGCTTAGCAAACATCGGGTCCGGGGAGCTGTTTTTT.

On this clonotype itself: A much larger clone lies one base from this, so it may be a read error. The V gene is TRBV20-1, the J gene TRBJ2-7, with TRBD1 identical over 10 bases. V gave up 0 bases and J gave up 7 bases; unmatched junction bases: 6. The CDR3 extends over 14 amino acids. Germline CDR1 DFQATT, CDR2 SNEGSKA (reference sequence). The DNA for the CDR3 is TGCAGTGCTAGAGAAGGGACAGGGGACAATGAGCAGTACTTC. Its protein product is CSAREGTGDNEQYF.

In DNA form, the CDR3 reads TGTGCCAGCAGCCCCCGGGACTCGGTCTACAATGAGCAGTTCTTC. This sequence encodes CASSPRDSVYNEQFF. V usage is TRBV7-2 and J usage is TRBJ2-1; tentative D call: TRBD2 (6 bases). Germline V gene sequence: CDR1 SGHTA, CDR2 FQGNSA. The CDR3 has 15 residues. With 5 bases removed from V and 3 bases from J, the gap between germline ends came to 14 bases.

For the CDR3, the DNA is TGTGCCAGCAGGCCGGGGGCCCTACTTAGCACAGATACGCAGTATTTT. It codes for CASRPGALLSTDTQYF. The chain links TRBV7-2 to TRBJ2-3; D possibly matches TRBD1 or TRBD2 (6 bases each). V was clipped by 6 bases and J by 0 bases, with 16 bases between them. CDR3 length: 16 amino acids. CDR1 and CDR2 from the germline V gene are SGHTA and FQGNSA.

This clonotype was recorded a few times. This may stem from a read error, because a much larger clone lies one nucleotide away. The chain uses TRBV7-2 and TRBJ2-5; TRBD1 might be the D (6 bases). CDR1 is SGHTA and CDR2 is FQGNSA in the germline V gene. V was pared by 5 bases and J by 11 bases, with 24 bases between. This CDR3 region has 15 residues. In DNA form, the CDR3 reads TGTGCCAGCAGCCTACAGGGAGCGATAAGTGATGAGCAGTACTTC. Encoded protein: CASSLQGAISDEQYF.

This clonotype was counted a few times. Since a much larger clone is just one base distant, this may be a read error. The V and J genes are TRBV4-3 and TRBJ2-7; no firm D call. CDR1 is LGHNA and CDR2 is YSLEER in the germline V gene. This CDR3 comprises 15 residues. This CDR3 is CACSQVGGGGYEQYF. In DNA form, the CDR3 reads TGCGCCTGCAGCCAAGTGGGTGGCGGCGGCTACGAGCAGTACTTC.

This clonotype has at least ten counts. J is TRBJ1-2 and V is TRBV11-2, with a weak D call TRBD1 (6 bases). The V gene lost 1 base and the J gene lost 7 bases, with 10 bases spanning the gap. This CDR3 is built from 13 residues. Germline CDR1 and CDR2: SGHAT and FQNNGV. The CDR3 bases are TGTGCCAGCAGCTTAGGCGGACAGAGTGGCTACACCTTC. Amino acid sequence: CASSLGGQSGYTF. The variable domain in full, with the rest retrieved from reference TRBV11-2 and TRBJ1-2, is EAGVAQSPRYKIIEKRQSVAFWCNPISGHATLYWYQQILGQGPKLLIQFQNNGVVDDSQLPKDRFSAERLKGVDSTLKIQPAKLEDSAVYLCASSLGGQSGYTFGSGTRLTVV.

This clonotype was observed a few times. A much larger clone differs by one base, so this may be a read error. The chain has TRBV6-2 or TRBV6-3 and TRBJ2-1, with 9 positions matching TRBD1. Germline V gene lookup returns CDR1 MNHEY and CDR2 SVGEGT. The CDR3 extends over 16 amino acids. V lost 7 bases to trimming and J lost 6 bases; unmatched junction nucleotides: 13. CDR3 nucleotides: TGTGCCAGCACCCTACCGGGGACAGGGATAAGCAATGAGCAGTTCTTC. Protein product: CASTLPGTGISNEQFF.

The chain has TRBV5-1 and TRBJ2-1, with 9 bases identical to TRBD2. The CDR3 spans 14 residues. From germline, CDR1 is SGHRS and CDR2 YFSETQ. V lost 10 bases and J lost 6; bases outside the gene matches: 11. The chain's CDR3 is CAGRREGSSNEQFF. The CDR3, as DNA: TGCGCCGGGAGGCGGGAGGGCAGTAGCAATGAGCAGTTCTTC.